The 10 T cell receptor beta chains below were found in one sample sequenced in a study of CD4+ T cells in melanoma. Clones were sequenced by immunoSEQ multiplex PCR, and TCRdb holds only the in-frame ones, with some missing. The sample gives roughly 12,000 clones, approximately 71% of which show up once; roughly 9.6% is in the top ten. Sequencing input: cells from a culture (not recorded whether cultured in vitro). The receptors shown here come from a human donor with melanoma.

The gene calls are TRBV5-5 and TRBJ1-1; a possible D gene is TRBD1 (6 bases). With 3 bases removed from V and 0 bases from J, the gap between germline ends came to 9 bases. This CDR3 is built from 14 residues. Germline-derived CDR1 and CDR2 are SGHKS and YYEKEE (reference sequence). The CDR3 protein is CASSSRQVNTEAFF. The CDR3 bases are TGTGCCAGCAGCTCACGACAGGTGAACACTGAAGCTTTCTTT.

The V gene is TRBV9, the J gene TRBJ1-4, with D hard to call. This CDR3 region has 15 residues. V shed 3 bases and J shed 0 bases, with 9 bases lying between them. Germline lookup yields CDR1 SGDLS and CDR2 YYNGEE. The CDR3 reads CASSAAPATNEKLFF. CDR3 sequence (DNA): TGTGCCAGCAGCGCTGCGCCAGCAACTAATGAAAAACTGTTTTTT.

The rearrangement uses TRBV5-1 and TRBJ2-1; the match to TRBD2 covers 10 bases. The CDR3 runs to 17 residues. V was pared by 0 bases and J by 2 bases, with 5 bases of the junction left unmatched. Germline V gene sequence: CDR1 SGHRS, CDR2 YFSETQ. The CDR3, as DNA: TGCGCCAGCAGCTTGGTGCTAGCGGGGGACACCTACAATGAGCAGTTCTTC. Translation gives CASSLVLAGDTYNEQFF. The full variable domain, rest sourced from reference TRBV5-1 and TRBJ2-1, is KAGVTQTPRYLIKTRGQQVTLSCSPISGHRSVSWYQQTPGQGLQFLFEYFSETQRNKGNFPGRFSGRQFSNSRSEMNVSTLELGDSALYLCASSLVLAGDTYNEQFFGPGTRLTVL.

This clone was seen once. The gene calls are TRBV5-4 and TRBJ2-1, with a possible D match to TRBD1 (5 bases). The CDR3 has 16 amino acids. Looked up from germline, CDR1 is SGHNT and CDR2 is YYREEE (reference sequence). V dropped 4 bases and J dropped 5 bases, with 19 bases sitting between them. CDR3 residues: CASSLQDKGPNNEQFF. CDR3 coding DNA: TGTGCCAGCAGCCTCCAGGACAAGGGGCCTAACAATGAGCAGTTCTTC.

In nucleotides, the CDR3 is TGTGCCTGGAGTGTAACCAAGGGCAATCAGCCCCAGCATTTT. As protein: CAWSVTKGNQPQHF. The chain is built from TRBV30 and TRBJ1-5, with unresolved D. V lost 0 bases to trimming and J lost 2 bases, with 8 bases between them. The CDR3 length is 14 residues. The germline V gene encodes CDR1 GTSNPN and CDR2 SVGIG (reference sequence).

The rearrangement links TRBV6-5 to TRBJ1-2, with TRBD1 identical over 9 bases. CDR3 length: 15 residues. Germline V gives CDR1 MNHEY, CDR2 SVGAGI. The V segment lost 5 bases and the J segment 7 bases; nucleotides outside the gene matches: 11. The CDR3 DNA sequence: TGTGCCAGCAGTCCGGACAGGGGAATCGCGAGTGGCTACACCTTC. Translation: CASSPDRGIASGYTF.

The rearrangement uses TRBV9 and TRBJ1-3; 9 bases map to TRBD1. Germline lookup yields CDR1 SGDLS and CDR2 YYNGEE. Trimming cost V 3 bases and J 2 bases; bases outside gene matches: 3. The CDR3 contains 15 residues. The CDR3 DNA reads TGTGCCAGCAGCGGACAGGGGGGAGCTGGAAACACCATATATTTT. It yields the protein CASSGQGGAGNTIYF.

This clone showed up just a few times. This sequence joins TRBV2 and TRBJ1-1, with no clear D. Germline V gives CDR1 SNHLY, CDR2 FYNNEI. This CDR3 is built from 11 residues. Trimming took off 2 bases at V and 11 bases at J, with 9 bases between the two ends. CDR3 in DNA: TGTGCCAGCAGTGAACCCCTTAGCGCTTTCTTT. Translated: CASSEPLSAFF.

This clone is a singleton in its sample. V is TRBV7-9 and J is TRBJ2-1, with TRBD1 matching 7 bases. The CDR3 consists of 13 residues. The germline CDR1 and CDR2 sequences are SEHNR and FQNEAQ (reference sequence). Trimming at V came to 8 bases and at J to 7 bases, leaving 8 bases not matched to a gene. The chain's CDR3 is CASVRDSPNEQFF. CDR3 nucleotide sequence: TGTGCCAGCGTCCGGGACAGCCCGAATGAGCAGTTCTTC.

On this clone: One junction end does not reproduce the germline sequence, and a read error may be involved. V usage is TRBV30 and J usage is TRBJ1-3; D uncertain. CDR1 GTSNPN and CDR2 SVGIG come from the germline V gene (reference sequence). This CDR3 is built from 12 residues. CDR3: CAWSVEGNAIYF. As DNA, the CDR3 is TGTGCCTGGAGTGTGGAGGGAAACGCCATATATTTT.